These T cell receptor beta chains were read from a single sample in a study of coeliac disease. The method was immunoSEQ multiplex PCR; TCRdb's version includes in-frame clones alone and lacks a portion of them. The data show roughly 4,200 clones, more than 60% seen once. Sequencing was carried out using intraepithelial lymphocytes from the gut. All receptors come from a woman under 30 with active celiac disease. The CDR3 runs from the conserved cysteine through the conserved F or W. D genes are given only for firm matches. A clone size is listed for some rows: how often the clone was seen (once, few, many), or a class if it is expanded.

TGCGCCAGCAGCAGGGACAGGGGACCTGAAGCTTTCTTT CASSRDRGPEAFF TRBD1 TRBJ1-1 TRBV5-1 NA
TGTGCCAGCACTTACATACTAGCGGGAGGAACGTACGAGCAGTACTTC CASTYILAGGTYEQYF TRBD2 TRBJ2-7 TRBV6-5 large
TGTGCCAGTAGTGTGAAAGGGGGAAACTCCTACGAGCAGTACTTC CASSVKGGNSYEQYF NA TRBJ2-7 TRBV19 NA
TGTGCTAGCAGCCCGGGCCTCGGGGGTGCTACGCAGTATTTT CASSPGLGGATQYF NA TRBJ2-3 TRBV7-7 NA
TGCGCCAGCACCTCTCACAGCCTCCTTGAAAATGAGCAGTTCTTC CASTSHSLLENEQFF NA TRBJ2-1 TRBV10-2 NA
TGTGCCACCAGCAGAGACAGGGGTGGGGCCAACGTCCTGACTTTC CATSRDRGGANVLTF NA TRBJ2-6 TRBV15 NA
TGTGCCAGCAGTGAGACTAGCTGGCCGACGAACACCGGGGAGCTGTTTTTT CASSETSWPTNTGELFF TRBD2 TRBJ2-2 TRBV6-1 NA
TGTGCCAGCAGCCAAGGGGCGACAGGCCCAACCGGGGAGCTGTTTTTT CASSQGATGPTGELFF NA TRBJ2-2 TRBV4-2 NA
TGTGCCAGCAGCTTTTTGGCAGGGCAAGAGACCCAGTACTTC CASSFLAGQETQYF NA TRBJ2-5 TRBV7-6 once
TGTGCCAGCAGCTACAGGGCAGGATCATCCTACGAGCAGTACTTC CASSYRAGSSYEQYF NA TRBJ2-7 TRBV5-6 medium-sized
TGTGCCAGCGAGATGAAATCCGGGACAAGACGGTACGAGCAGTACTTC CASEMKSGTRRYEQYF NA TRBJ2-7 TRBV5-6 NA
TGTGCCAGCAGGCTAGCGGAGATCTACGAGCAGTACTTC CASRLAEIYEQYF TRBD2 TRBJ2-7 TRBV6-1 once
TGCGCCAGCAGCCAAGCGATTCTAGCGGGGGTTTACGAGCAGTACTTC CASSQAILAGVYEQYF TRBD2 TRBJ2-7 TRBV4-3 NA
TGCGCCAGCAGCTTGAACACAGGGAACTACGAGCAGTACTTC CASSLNTGNYEQYF NA TRBJ2-7 TRBV5-1 NA
TGTGCCAGTAGGGCGCGACAGGTTAATGAAAAACTGTTTTTT CASRARQVNEKLFF NA TRBJ1-4 TRBV19 NA
TGTGCCAGCAGCTTATTGTCAGGGCCCTACGAGCAGTACTTC CASSLLSGPYEQYF NA TRBJ2-7 TRBV7-3 NA
TGTGCCAGTAGTACGGGGACAGTCAATCAGCCCCAGCATTTT CASSTGTVNQPQHF TRBD1 TRBJ1-5 TRBV19 NA
TGTGCCAGCTCACCACCGGAGACAGGGGGCACAGATACGCAGTATTTT CASSPPETGGTDTQYF TRBD1 TRBJ2-3 TRBV18 NA
TGTGCCAGTATATTTAACACTGAAGCTTTCTTT CASIFNTEAFF NA TRBJ1-1 TRBV27 NA
TGTGCCAGCAGCGAGGGAGACACTGAAGCTTTCTTT CASSEGDTEAFF NA TRBJ1-1 TRBV9 NA
TGCGCCAGCAGCCTTTCGTATAGCAATCAGCCCCAGCATTTT CASSLSYSNQPQHF NA TRBJ1-5 TRBV4-1 NA
TGCGCCAGCAGCTTAACCGGGACTCCCATCGAGCAGTACTTC CASSLTGTPIEQYF NA TRBJ2-7 TRBV5-1 NA
TGTGCCAGCAGGACTAATCAGCCCCAGCATTTT CASRTNQPQHF NA TRBJ1-5 TRBV6-5 NA
TGTGCCAGCAGCCCCGTCGGGGGGGGCGGGGAGCTGTTTTTT CASSPVGGGGELFF TRBD2 TRBJ2-2 TRBV7-3 NA
TGTGCCAGCAGCCGCAGGGGACCCTACGAGCAGTACTTC CASSRRGPYEQYF NA TRBJ2-7 TRBV6-5 NA
TGTGCCAGCAGTTACTCCGGCGGTGAGACTGAAGCTTTCTTT CASSYSGGETEAFF NA TRBJ1-1 TRBV6-6 NA
TGTGCCAGCAGCGCGGGATCCAGGGTTTTCTCTATTGAAAAACTGTTTTTT CASSAGSRVFSIEKLFF NA TRBJ1-4 TRBV7-9 NA
TGCGCCAGCAGGGAACAGAGTAACTATGGCTACACCTTC CASREQSNYGYTF NA TRBJ1-2 TRBV10-2 medium-sized
TGTGCCAGCTCACCACCGTACCCGGGATTCCCAGATACGCAGTATTTT CASSPPYPGFPDTQYF NA TRBJ2-3 TRBV18 NA
TGCGCCAGCAGCTTGGAACAGGGAACCAAAAACATTCAGTACTTC CASSLEQGTKNIQYF NA TRBJ2-4 TRBV5-1 NA